The present entry profiles one TCR beta chain with its context. The source of the sample is a study of T cell responses to AZD1222 COVID-19 vaccine. Germline values: CDR1 KGHDR, CDR2 SFDVKD. Trimming cost V 2 bases and J 2 bases; bases outside gene matches: 5. The CDR3 sequence is 16 residues long. Produced via immunoSEQ multiplex PCR; TCRdb's table is partial and in-frame only. The table includes roughly 120,000 clones, over 75% detected once. The specimen comprised peripheral blood, sampled on day 0 of MenACWY control vaccination. The chain recombines TRBV24-1 with TRBJ2-7; 10 bases match TRBD1. This receptor was taken from an adult in good health. This CDR3 is CATSDSVGQGAYEQYF. In DNA, the CDR3 is TGTGCCACCAGTGATTCTGTTGGACAGGGGGCCTACGAGCAGTACTTC.